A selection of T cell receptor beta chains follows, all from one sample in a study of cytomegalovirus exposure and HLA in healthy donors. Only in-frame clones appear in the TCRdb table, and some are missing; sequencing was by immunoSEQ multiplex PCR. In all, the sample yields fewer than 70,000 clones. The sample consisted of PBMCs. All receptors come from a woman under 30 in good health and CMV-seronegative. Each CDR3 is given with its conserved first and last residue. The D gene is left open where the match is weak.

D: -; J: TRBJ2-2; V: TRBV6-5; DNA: TGTGCCAGCAGCGCCGGGACTTCGGACACCGGGGAGCTGTTTTTT; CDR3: CASSAGTSDTGELFF
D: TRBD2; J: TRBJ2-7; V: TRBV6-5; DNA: TGTGCCAGCAGTCCCCGGGACTACGGGGATGAGCAGTACTTC; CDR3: CASSPRDYGDEQYF
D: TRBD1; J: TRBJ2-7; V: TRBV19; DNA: TGTGCCAGTAGTACACTAAGGGGACAGGGCTACGAGCAGTACTTC; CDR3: CASSTLRGQGYEQYF
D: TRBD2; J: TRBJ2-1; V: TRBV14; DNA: TGTGCCAGCAGCCCTCTAGCGGGGGCCGTAGATGAGCAGTTCTTC; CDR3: CASSPLAGAVDEQFF
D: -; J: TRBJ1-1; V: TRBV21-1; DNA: TGTGCCAGCAGCCCGCAGGAAGGGGAGGCTGAAGCTTTCTTT; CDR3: CASSPQEGEAEAFF
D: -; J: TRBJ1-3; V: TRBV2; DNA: TGTGCCAGCAGCCGGTCGACTTGGTCGATATATTTT; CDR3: CASSRSTWSIYF
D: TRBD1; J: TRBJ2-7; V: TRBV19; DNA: TGTGCCAGTAGAGGGACAGGGGGTTTCGAGCAGTACTTC; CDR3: CASRGTGGFEQYF
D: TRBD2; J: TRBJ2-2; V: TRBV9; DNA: TGTGCCAGTAAGCGGGGGACCAACACCGGGGAGCTGTTTTTT; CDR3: CASKRGTNTGELFF
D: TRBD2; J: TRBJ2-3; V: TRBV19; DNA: TGTGCCAGTAGAGAGCGGGGAAGCACAGATACGCAGTATTTT; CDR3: CASRERGSTDTQYF
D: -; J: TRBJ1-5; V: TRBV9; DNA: TGTGCCAGCAGCCGAGGAGTTAGCAATCAGCCCCAGCATTTT; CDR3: CASSRGVSNQPQHF
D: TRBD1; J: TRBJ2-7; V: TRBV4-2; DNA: TGTGCCAGCAGCCAAGAGGGACAGGGATACGAGCAGTACTTC; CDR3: CASSQEGQGYEQYF
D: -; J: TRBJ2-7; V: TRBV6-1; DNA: TGTGCCAGCAGTGAAGTTACTATACTAACCTACGAGCAGTACTTC; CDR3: CASSEVTILTYEQYF
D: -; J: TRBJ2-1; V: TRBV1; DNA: TGCACCAGCAGCCAAGATCGGACTAGCGGAAACAATGAGCAGTTCTTC; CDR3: CTSSQDRTSGNNEQFF
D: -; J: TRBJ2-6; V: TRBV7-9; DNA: TGTGCCAGCAGCATTTCGACAGGGGCCAACGTCCTGACTTTC; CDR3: CASSISTGANVLTF
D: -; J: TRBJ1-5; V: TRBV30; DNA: TGTGCCTGGAAGGGGGATAGCAATCAGCCCCAGCATTTT; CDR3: CAWKGDSNQPQHF
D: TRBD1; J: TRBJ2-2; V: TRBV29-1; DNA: TGCAGCGTTGTGACAGGGGGCACCGGGGAGCTGTTTTTT; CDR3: CSVVTGGTGELFF
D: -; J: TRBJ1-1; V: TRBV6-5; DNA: TGTGCCAGCAGGCGGGACCGCTCCCGCACTGAAGCTTTCTTT; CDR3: CASRRDRSRTEAFF
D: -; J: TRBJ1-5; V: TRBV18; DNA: TGTGCCAGCTCACCACCGGGGAGGGGCAAGTGGCCCCAGCATTTT; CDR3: CASSPPGRGKWPQHF
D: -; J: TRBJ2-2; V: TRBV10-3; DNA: TGTGCCATCAGAAGGACAGAGAACACCGGGGAGCTGTTTTTT; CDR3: CAIRRTENTGELFF
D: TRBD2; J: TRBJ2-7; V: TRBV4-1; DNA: TGCGCCAGCAGCCACCGGACTAGCGGGGGTTCCTACGAGCAGTACTTC; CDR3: CASSHRTSGGSYEQYF